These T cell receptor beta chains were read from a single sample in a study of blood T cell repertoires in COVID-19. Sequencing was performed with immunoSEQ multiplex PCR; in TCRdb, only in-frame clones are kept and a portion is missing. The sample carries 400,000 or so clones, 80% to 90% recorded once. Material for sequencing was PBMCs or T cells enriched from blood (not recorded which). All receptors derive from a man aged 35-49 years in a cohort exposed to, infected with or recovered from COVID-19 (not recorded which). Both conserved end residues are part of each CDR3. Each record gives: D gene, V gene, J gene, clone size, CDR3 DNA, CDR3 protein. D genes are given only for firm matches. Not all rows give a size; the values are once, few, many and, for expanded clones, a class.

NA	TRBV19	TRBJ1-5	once	TGTGCCAGTAGTATAGACAGGGGCAATCAGCCCCAGCATTTT	CASSIDRGNQPQHF
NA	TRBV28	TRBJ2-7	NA	TGTGCCAGCAGTTTGATAGGACACACATACGAGCAGTACTTC	CASSLIGHTYEQYF
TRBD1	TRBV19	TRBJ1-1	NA	TGTGCCAGTAGGTACTCCGGGACAGCGAACACTGAAGCTTTCTTT	CASRYSGTANTEAFF
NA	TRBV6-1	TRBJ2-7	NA	TGTGCCAGCAGTGAAGCTCGAAGGGGGGAGCAGTACTTC	CASSEARRGEQYF
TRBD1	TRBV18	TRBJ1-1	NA	TGTGCCAGCTCACCAGCCGGGACAGGGGTTGGGACTGAAGCTTTCTTT	CASSPAGTGVGTEAFF
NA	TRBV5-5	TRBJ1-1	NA	TGTGCCAGCAGCTTGGTTTCGGTGAACACTGAAGCTTTCTTT	CASSLVSVNTEAFF
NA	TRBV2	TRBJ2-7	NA	TGTGCCAGCAGTGAAAACTTACCCTACGAGCAGTACTTC	CASSENLPYEQYF
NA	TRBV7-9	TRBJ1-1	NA	TGTGCCAGCAGCTTAGGAGAGAACACTGAAGCTTTCTTT	CASSLGENTEAFF
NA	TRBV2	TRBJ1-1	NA	TGTGCCAGCAGTGAAGCACCGGGGAGGGCTTTCTTT	CASSEAPGRAFF
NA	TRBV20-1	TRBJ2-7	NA	TGCAGTGCTCGCGAAACCTACGAGCAGTACTTC	CSARETYEQYF
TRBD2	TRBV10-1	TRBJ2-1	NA	TGCGCCAGCAGTCCTAGCGGGAGGGGCAATGAGCAGTTCTTC	CASSPSGRGNEQFF
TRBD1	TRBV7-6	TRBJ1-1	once	TGTGCCAGCAGCCCACAACAGGGGACGAACACTGAAGCTTTCTTT	CASSPQQGTNTEAFF
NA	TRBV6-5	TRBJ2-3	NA	TGTGCCAGCAGACCCAGCGGGAGCACAGATACGCAGTATTTT	CASRPSGSTDTQYF
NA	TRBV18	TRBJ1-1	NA	TGTGCCAGCTCACCACGAGGATCAGCTGGGGGCTTAATGAACACTGAAGCTTTCTTT	CASSPRGSAGGLMNTEAFF
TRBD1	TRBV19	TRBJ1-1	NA	TGTGCCAGTGCAGGGGGACCGAACACTGAAGCTTTCTTT	CASAGGPNTEAFF
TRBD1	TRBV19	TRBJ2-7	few	TGTGCCAGTAGTAGGGACAGGGTCCACGAGCAGTACTTC	CASSRDRVHEQYF
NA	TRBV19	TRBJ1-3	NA	TGTGCCAGTAAACAGGGCCACTTCTCTGGAAACACCATATATTTT	CASKQGHFSGNTIYF
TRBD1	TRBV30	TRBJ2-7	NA	TGTGCCTGGCGAAAAACAGGGGGCTACGAGCAGTACTTC	CAWRKTGGYEQYF
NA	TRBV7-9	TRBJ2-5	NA	TGTGCCAGCAGTCCGATCTGGAGTATCCAAGAGACCCAGTACTTC	CASSPIWSIQETQYF
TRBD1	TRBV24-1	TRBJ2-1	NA	TGTGCCACCAGTGAGACACAGGGGGACCACAATGAGCAGTTCTTC	CATSETQGDHNEQFF
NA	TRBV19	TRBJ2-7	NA	TGTGCCAGTAGTATGCAGGGGCTTTGGAACGAGCAGTACTTC	CASSMQGLWNEQYF
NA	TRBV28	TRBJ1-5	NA	TGTGCCAGCACGGGGGGGGATCAGCCCCAGCATTTT	CASTGGDQPQHF